This TCR beta chain comes out of a study of T cells in pancreatic ductal adenocarcinoma. Repertoires were generated with immunoSEQ multiplex PCR, while TCRdb's copy carries only in-frame clones and drops some. The table shows roughly 100,000 clones, with about 95% occurring only once. The selected patients with pancreatic ductal adenocarcinoma had surgery but no neoadjuvant therapy. Overall study results and limits: Tumor samples had fewer productive templates and about 8-fold fewer unique clonotypes than blood. Mean clonality was approximately 0.11 in tumors and roughly 0.066 in blood, not significantly different. Results skew toward the minority of patients with early-stage disease. Tumors hold more CD45RO+ effector T cells, which may bias toward lower diversity.

Note on this clone: What it binds is unknown.

The CDR3 sequence is 16 residues long. CDR1 is SEHNR and CDR2 is FQNEAQ in the germline V gene (reference sequence). The V gene lost 3 bases and the J gene lost 3 bases, with 14 bases spanning the gap. The specimen was PBMCs. The genes are TRBV7-9 and TRBJ2-2; D unresolved. The clonotype was recovered from a human donor with pancreatic ductal adenocarcinoma. The CDR3 region is CASSLFRATDTGELFF. In DNA form, the CDR3 reads TGTGCCAGCAGCTTGTTCCGAGCGACCGACACCGGGGAGCTGTTTTTT.